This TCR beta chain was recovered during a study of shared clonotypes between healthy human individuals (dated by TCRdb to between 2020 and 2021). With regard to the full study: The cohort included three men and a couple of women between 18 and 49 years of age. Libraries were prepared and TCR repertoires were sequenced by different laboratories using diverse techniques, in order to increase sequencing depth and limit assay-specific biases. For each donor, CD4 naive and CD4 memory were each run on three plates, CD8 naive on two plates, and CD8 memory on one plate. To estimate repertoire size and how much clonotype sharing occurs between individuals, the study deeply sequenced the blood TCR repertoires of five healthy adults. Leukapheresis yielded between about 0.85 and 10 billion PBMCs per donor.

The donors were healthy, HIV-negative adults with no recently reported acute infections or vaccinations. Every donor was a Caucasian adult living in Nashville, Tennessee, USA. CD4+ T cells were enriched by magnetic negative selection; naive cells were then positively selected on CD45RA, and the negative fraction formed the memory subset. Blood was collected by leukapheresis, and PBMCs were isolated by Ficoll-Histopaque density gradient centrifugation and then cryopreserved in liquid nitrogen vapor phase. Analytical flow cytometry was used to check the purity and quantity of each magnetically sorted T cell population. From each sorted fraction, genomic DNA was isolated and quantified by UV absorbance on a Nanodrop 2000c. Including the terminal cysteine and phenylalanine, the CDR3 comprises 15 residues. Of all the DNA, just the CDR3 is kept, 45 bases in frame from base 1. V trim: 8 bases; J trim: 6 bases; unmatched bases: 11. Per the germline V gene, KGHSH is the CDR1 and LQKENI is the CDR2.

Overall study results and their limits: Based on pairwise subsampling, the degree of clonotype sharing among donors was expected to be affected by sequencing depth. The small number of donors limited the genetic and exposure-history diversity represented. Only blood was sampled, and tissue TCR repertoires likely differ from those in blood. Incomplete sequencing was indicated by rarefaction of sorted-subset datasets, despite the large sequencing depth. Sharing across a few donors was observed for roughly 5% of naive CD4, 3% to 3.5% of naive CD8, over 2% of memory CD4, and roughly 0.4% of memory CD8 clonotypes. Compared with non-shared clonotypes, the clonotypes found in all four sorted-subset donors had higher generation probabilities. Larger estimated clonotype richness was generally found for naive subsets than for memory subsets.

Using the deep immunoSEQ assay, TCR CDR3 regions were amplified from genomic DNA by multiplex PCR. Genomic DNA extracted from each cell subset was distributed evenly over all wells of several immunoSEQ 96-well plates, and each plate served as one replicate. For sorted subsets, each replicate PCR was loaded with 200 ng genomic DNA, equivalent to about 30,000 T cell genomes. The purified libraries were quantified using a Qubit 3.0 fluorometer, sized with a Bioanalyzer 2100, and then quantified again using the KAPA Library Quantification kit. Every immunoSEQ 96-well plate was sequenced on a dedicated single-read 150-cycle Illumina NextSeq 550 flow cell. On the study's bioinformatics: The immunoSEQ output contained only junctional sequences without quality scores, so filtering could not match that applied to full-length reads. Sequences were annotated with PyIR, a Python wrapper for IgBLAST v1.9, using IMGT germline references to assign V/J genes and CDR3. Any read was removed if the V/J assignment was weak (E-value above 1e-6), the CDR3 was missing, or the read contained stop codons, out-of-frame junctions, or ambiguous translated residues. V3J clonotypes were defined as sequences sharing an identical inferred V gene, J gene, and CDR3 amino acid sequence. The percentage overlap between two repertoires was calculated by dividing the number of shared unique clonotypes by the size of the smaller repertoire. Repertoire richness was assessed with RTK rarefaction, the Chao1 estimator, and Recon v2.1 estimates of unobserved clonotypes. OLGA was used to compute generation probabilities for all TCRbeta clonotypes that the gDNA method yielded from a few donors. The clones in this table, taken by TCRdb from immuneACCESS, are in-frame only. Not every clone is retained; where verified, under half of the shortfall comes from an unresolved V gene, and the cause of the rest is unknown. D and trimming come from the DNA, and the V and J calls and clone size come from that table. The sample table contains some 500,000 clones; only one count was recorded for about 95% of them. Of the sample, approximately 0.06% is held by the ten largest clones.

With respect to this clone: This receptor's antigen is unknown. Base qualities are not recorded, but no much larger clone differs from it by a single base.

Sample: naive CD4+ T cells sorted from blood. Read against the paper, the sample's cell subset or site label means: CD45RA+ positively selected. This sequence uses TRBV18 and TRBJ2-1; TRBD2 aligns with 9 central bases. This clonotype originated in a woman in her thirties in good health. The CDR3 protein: CASNPGLAQFNEQFF. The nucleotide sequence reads TGTGCCAGCAACCCGGGACTAGCCCAATTCAATGAGCAGTTCTTC.